These T cell receptor beta chains were read from a single sample in a study of cytomegalovirus exposure and HLA in healthy donors. Measured with immunoSEQ multiplex PCR; TCRdb has only the in-frame clones, and not every one. The sample has roughly 180,000 clones; about 80% are singletons. The sample consisted of PBMCs. These receptors were taken from a woman in her 30s in good health and CMV-seropositive. CDR3s include the opening cysteine and the closing phenylalanine or tryptophan. D genes are given only for firm matches. Clone size is shown for a subset of rows, as once, few, many or a class of expanded clone.

size,V,D,J,DNA,CDR3
.,TRBV9,.,TRBJ2-1,TGTGCCAGCAGCTTAAGCCGGAGCTCCTACAATGAGCAGTTCTTC,CASSLSRSSYNEQFF
.,TRBV4-2,.,TRBJ2-7,TGTGCCAGCACCTCGGGGGCGGGAGATCACGAGCAGTACTTC,CASTSGAGDHEQYF
.,TRBV6-6,.,TRBJ2-3,TGTGCCAGCAGATTTACAGGGCAAGATACGCAGTATTTT,CASRFTGQDTQYF
.,TRBV10-3,TRBD2,TRBJ2-7,TGTGCCATCAGTGGATCTAGCGGGCCCTACGAGCAGTACTTC,CAISGSSGPYEQYF
once,TRBV29-1,TRBD1,TRBJ2-7,TGCAGCGTTCGACAGGGAATGATGAACGAGCAGTACTTC,CSVRQGMMNEQYF
.,TRBV7-8,.,TRBJ1-1,TGTGCCAGCAGATCAGGGATAAGGGGAACTGAAGCTTTCTTT,CASRSGIRGTEAFF
few,TRBV28,TRBD1,TRBJ2-5,TGTGCCAGCAGTTCGGACAGGGCCTTCCAAGAGACCCAGTACTTC,CASSSDRAFQETQYF
.,TRBV4-3,.,TRBJ1-5,TGCGCCAGCAGCCAAGATTCAGGGATTCAGCCCCAGCATTTT,CASSQDSGIQPQHF
.,TRBV27,.,TRBJ1-2,TGTGCCAGCAGTTTAGCGGTCGGCCCCTATGGCTACACCTTC,CASSLAVGPYGYTF
few,TRBV5-5,TRBD1,TRBJ2-5,TGTGCCAGCAGCTTGAGGGCGGACAGGGGAGAGACCCAGTACTTC,CASSLRADRGETQYF
once,TRBV11-3,.,TRBJ2-4,TGTGCCAGCAGCTTGTATTTGGGCGGGACGCTAGCCAAAAACATTCAGTACTTC,CASSLYLGGTLAKNIQYF
.,TRBV6-6,.,TRBJ2-7,TGTGCCAGCAGTCTCCAGGGGCGCGAGTACTTC,CASSLQGREYF
.,TRBV28,TRBD1,TRBJ1-1,TGTGCCGCATGGCAGGGGGCGGAACTGAACACTGAAGCTTTCTTT,CAAWQGAELNTEAFF
.,TRBV30,TRBD1,TRBJ2-7,TGTGCCTGCACCGGGACAGGGTTAAAGTACTTC,CACTGTGLKYF
.,TRBV30,.,TRBJ1-1,TGTGCCTGGAGTGTAAGGGGGATTTTCACTGAAGCTTTCTTT,CAWSVRGIFTEAFF
.,TRBV6-5,TRBD1,TRBJ1-2,TGTGCCAGCAGTACCGGACAGGGCTATGGCTACACCTTC,CASSTGQGYGYTF
once,TRBV11-2,.,TRBJ1-2,TGTGCCAGCAGCTTAGATGTAGCTAACTATGGCTACACCTTC,CASSLDVANYGYTF
.,TRBV7-9,.,TRBJ2-2,TGTGCCAGCAGCTTAGGGGCAGAGTCCGGGGAGCTGTTTTTT,CASSLGAESGELFF
.,TRBV5-1,.,TRBJ2-3,TGCGCCAGCCGCAGGGGTAGCACAGATACGCAGTATTTT,CASRRGSTDTQYF
.,TRBV4-2,.,TRBJ1-1,TGTGCCAGCAGCCAAGTAGGCACGAGGACTGAAGCTTTCTTT,CASSQVGTRTEAFF
.,TRBV11-3,TRBD2,TRBJ2-5,TGTGCCAGCAGCTTAGGCGGCGGGAGGAGTGATGAGACCCAGTACTTC,CASSLGGGRSDETQYF
.,TRBV5-4,.,TRBJ1-1,TGTGCCAGCAGCGAGGGGTGGGGGGTTGCTGTCACTGAAGCTTTCTTT,CASSEGWGVAVTEAFF
.,TRBV25-1,.,TRBJ1-2,TGTGCCAGCAGTGTGAGGACACAGGACTATGGCTACACCTTC,CASSVRTQDYGYTF
.,TRBV5-4,.,TRBJ1-1,TGTGCCAGCAGCTTCGGTTCGAACACTGAAGCTTTCTTT,CASSFGSNTEAFF
.,TRBV6-6,.,TRBJ2-3,TGTGCCAGCAGTCTAAGACAGTCAAGCACAGATACGCAGTATTTT,CASSLRQSSTDTQYF
.,TRBV9,.,TRBJ2-1,TGTGCCAGCAGCGGTAGGGGGAGCTCCTACAATGAGCAGTTCTTC,CASSGRGSSYNEQFF
once,TRBV28,.,TRBJ2-7,TGTGCCAGCAGAAAAGGACAGAATTTCTACGAGCAGTACTTC,CASRKGQNFYEQYF
.,TRBV14,.,TRBJ2-5,TGTGCCAGCAGCCAAGATCAGGTCCAAGAGACCCAGTACTTC,CASSQDQVQETQYF
.,TRBV30,.,TRBJ2-2,TGTGCCTGGAGTACTAGCACCGGGGAGCTGTTTTTT,CAWSTSTGELFF
.,TRBV6-1,TRBD2,TRBJ2-1,TGTGCCAGCAGTGGGACAGGCGAGCTAGCGGGAGATGTGAATGAGCAGTTCTTC,CASSGTGELAGDVNEQFF
.,TRBV7-8,TRBD1,TRBJ1-4,TGTGCCAGCAGCTTAGCATTTTATTCGGGACAGGGGACTGAAAAACTGTTTTTT,CASSLAFYSGQGTEKLFF
.,TRBV30,TRBD1,TRBJ1-2,TGTGCCAGCCCCCAGGGACAGGGAAACTATGGCTACACCTTC,CASPQGQGNYGYTF
.,TRBV11-2,TRBD1,TRBJ1-1,TGTGCCAGCAGAAACAGGGGGATGAACACTGAAGCTTTCTTT,CASRNRGMNTEAFF
.,TRBV7-9,.,TRBJ1-1,TGTGCCAGCAGCTTAGCCCGCCAGGGCACTGAAGCTTTCTTT,CASSLARQGTEAFF
.,TRBV5-4,TRBD1,TRBJ1-4,TGTGCCAGCAGCTTACAACAGGGGCGAGAGGAAAAACTGTTTTTT,CASSLQQGREEKLFF
medium-sized,TRBV10-2,TRBD2,TRBJ2-1,TGCGCCAGCAGTGTCCTAGCGGGAGCATTGAATGAGCAGTTCTTC,CASSVLAGALNEQFF
.,TRBV5-6,TRBD1,TRBJ1-1,TGTGCCAGCAGTGGTGGGACAGCGAACACTGAAGCTTTCTTT,CASSGGTANTEAFF
.,TRBV12-5,.,TRBJ2-3,TGTGCTAGTGGTCCTGGGTGGGGCGGGACCGGATCAGATACGCAGTATTTT,CASGPGWGGTGSDTQYF
.,TRBV4-3,TRBD1,TRBJ1-1,TGCGCCAGCAGCCGCAATACCCAGGGGGGTGAAGCTTTCTTT,CASSRNTQGGEAFF
.,TRBV7-9,.,TRBJ1-1,TGTGCCAGCAGCTTAGCGCTATCGAACACTGAAGCTTTCTTT,CASSLALSNTEAFF
.,TRBV7-8,TRBD1,TRBJ1-1,TGTGCCAGCAGCCAACGACCCTCCGGGACAGGCACTGAAGCTTTCTTT,CASSQRPSGTGTEAFF
few,TRBV30,.,TRBJ1-3,TGTGCCTGGAGTGTTACGGGGAACGAGAACACCATATATTTT,CAWSVTGNENTIYF
.,TRBV27,TRBD1,TRBJ2-3,TGTGCCAGCAGTTTATCAAGGGACAGGCGCACAGATACGCAGTATTTT,CASSLSRDRRTDTQYF
.,TRBV19,TRBD2,TRBJ2-1,TGTGCCAGTACCCTAGCGGGAGGGCCAAATGAGCAGTTCTTC,CASTLAGGPNEQFF
.,TRBV25-1,.,TRBJ2-3,TGTGCCAGCAGTTTCGCGCGCCCCACAGATACGCAGTATTTT,CASSFARPTDTQYF